The clone carrying this T cell receptor beta chain has a count of ten or more. The CDR3 covers 13 residues. Germline V gene data show CDR1 as MNHEY and CDR2 as SVGEGT. V lost 2 bases to trimming and J lost 4 bases, with 9 bases between them. The data derive from a study of T-cell reconstitution after alpha-beta-depleted transplantation in children. Unique molecular identifiers were built into the TCRbeta library. MiXCR, applied by TCRdb to the PCR reads, yields one record per CDR3 protein. The table lists over 85,000 distinct CDR3 sequences, 10% of them singletons. This chain joins TRBV6-2 or TRBV6-3 and TRBJ2-7, with a possible D match to TRBD1 (6 bases). The receptor comes from a human donor who donated a stem cell graft to a child with acute lymphoblastic leukemia. Sequencing used PBMCs from the stem cell graft donor, obtained from the stem cell graft. As DNA, the CDR3 is TGTGCCAGCAGTTACGCGGACAGTTACGAGCAGTACTTC. Protein: CASSYADSYEQYF.